This is a list of T cell receptor beta chains from one sample in a study of blood T cell repertoires in COVID-19. Profiled with immunoSEQ multiplex PCR; TCRdb holds only in-frame clones, not every one. The data hold 270,000 or so clones, with roughly 88% observed a single time. The sequencing sample was made of peripheral blood. The receptors shown here come from a woman in her 30s with active or convalescent COVID-19. Both conserved end residues are part of each CDR3. Each record gives: V gene, CDR3 protein.

>TRBV7-9
CASSFGTSASNEQFF
>TRBV5-6
CASSLSFGGANEKLFF
>TRBV7-9
CASSYRSEAFF
>TRBV25-1
CASSRRGLVYNEQFF
>TRBV7-2
CASRLGTASYEQYF
>TRBV15
CATSRQGGETQYF
>TRBV9
CASSPFPGMNTEAFF
>TRBV5-1
CASSPGDRGKDEQYF
>TRBV29-1
CSVEATGSYEQYF
>TRBV7-2
CASSLGVGNRGLHGYTF
>TRBV27
CATRQAGLYGYTF
>TRBV9
CASSVGGQGWTEAFF
>TRBV27
CASSLSKHQGSSTEAFF
>TRBV5-4
CASRNRGVGDNSPLHF
>TRBV7-3
CASSNTGNTEAFF
>TRBV13
CASSLATGGSTF
>TRBV7-3
CASSRGGPYNEQFF
>TRBV6-6
CASSSGGALDTQYF
>TRBV9
CASSLTGTGGRDEQFF
>TRBV3-1/TRBV3-2
CASSQEEGVGGTEAFF
>TRBV7-2
CASSKNPGTGYNSPLHF
>TRBV7-3
CASSPSAGAYNEQFF
>TRBV6-4
CASTLEGQGTHEQFF
>TRBV27
CASSLSAGRRTNEKLFF
>TRBV6-5
CASSYDRVNTEAFF
>TRBV28
CASSGLADLASPPSDTQYF
>TRBV10-3
CAISGDREVGDTQYF
>TRBV5-6
CASSLGLPSTDTQYF
>TRBV18
CASSPGQGALYGYTF
>TRBV7-2
CASSLTLAGTNEKLFF
>TRBV29-1
CSIKRRGGPVEGDEQFF
>TRBV24-1
CATIGTDSNQPQHF
>TRBV3-1/TRBV3-2
CASSPLAALNTGELFF
>TRBV9
CASSVRQGPGTDTQYF
>TRBV7-6
CASSLGGDRRNQPQHF
>TRBV5-1
CASSPALGEKLFF
>TRBV5-8
CASSPGTSEYNEQFF
>TRBV18
CASSRQFQETQYF
>TRBV28
CASSLGDMGQPQHF
>TRBV6-5
CASKETQGGNTIYF
>TRBV3-1/TRBV3-2
CASSPNRGISFDTQYF
>TRBV19
CASSTRTAGSQETQYF
>TRBV7-8
CASRTSGGAFGELFF
>TRBV9
CASNRGDHNSPLHF
>TRBV5-1
CASSFLAGPYEQYF
>TRBV5-4
CASSLGQGGIGYTF
>TRBV19
CASTSGGLRTGELFF
>TRBV11-3
CASSPGAGGGTDTQYF
>TRBV27
CASLGRGSTEAFF
>TRBV4-3
CASSQERELNTEAFF
>TRBV5-1
CASSLVGTSAAVEQYF
>TRBV30
CAWSPPTRGEAFF